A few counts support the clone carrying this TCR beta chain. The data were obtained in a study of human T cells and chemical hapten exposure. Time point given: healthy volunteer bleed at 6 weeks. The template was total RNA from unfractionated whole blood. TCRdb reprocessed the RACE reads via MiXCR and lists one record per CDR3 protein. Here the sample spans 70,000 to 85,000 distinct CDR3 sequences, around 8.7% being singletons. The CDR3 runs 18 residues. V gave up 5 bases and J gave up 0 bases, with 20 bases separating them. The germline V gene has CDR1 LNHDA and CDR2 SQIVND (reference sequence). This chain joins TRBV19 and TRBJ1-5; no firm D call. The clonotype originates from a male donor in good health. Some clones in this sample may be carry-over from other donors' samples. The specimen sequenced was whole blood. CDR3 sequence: CASSASPGRVYSNQPQHF. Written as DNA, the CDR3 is TGTGCCAGTAGTGCATCCCCAGGCAGAGTTTATAGCAATCAGCCCCAGCATTTT.